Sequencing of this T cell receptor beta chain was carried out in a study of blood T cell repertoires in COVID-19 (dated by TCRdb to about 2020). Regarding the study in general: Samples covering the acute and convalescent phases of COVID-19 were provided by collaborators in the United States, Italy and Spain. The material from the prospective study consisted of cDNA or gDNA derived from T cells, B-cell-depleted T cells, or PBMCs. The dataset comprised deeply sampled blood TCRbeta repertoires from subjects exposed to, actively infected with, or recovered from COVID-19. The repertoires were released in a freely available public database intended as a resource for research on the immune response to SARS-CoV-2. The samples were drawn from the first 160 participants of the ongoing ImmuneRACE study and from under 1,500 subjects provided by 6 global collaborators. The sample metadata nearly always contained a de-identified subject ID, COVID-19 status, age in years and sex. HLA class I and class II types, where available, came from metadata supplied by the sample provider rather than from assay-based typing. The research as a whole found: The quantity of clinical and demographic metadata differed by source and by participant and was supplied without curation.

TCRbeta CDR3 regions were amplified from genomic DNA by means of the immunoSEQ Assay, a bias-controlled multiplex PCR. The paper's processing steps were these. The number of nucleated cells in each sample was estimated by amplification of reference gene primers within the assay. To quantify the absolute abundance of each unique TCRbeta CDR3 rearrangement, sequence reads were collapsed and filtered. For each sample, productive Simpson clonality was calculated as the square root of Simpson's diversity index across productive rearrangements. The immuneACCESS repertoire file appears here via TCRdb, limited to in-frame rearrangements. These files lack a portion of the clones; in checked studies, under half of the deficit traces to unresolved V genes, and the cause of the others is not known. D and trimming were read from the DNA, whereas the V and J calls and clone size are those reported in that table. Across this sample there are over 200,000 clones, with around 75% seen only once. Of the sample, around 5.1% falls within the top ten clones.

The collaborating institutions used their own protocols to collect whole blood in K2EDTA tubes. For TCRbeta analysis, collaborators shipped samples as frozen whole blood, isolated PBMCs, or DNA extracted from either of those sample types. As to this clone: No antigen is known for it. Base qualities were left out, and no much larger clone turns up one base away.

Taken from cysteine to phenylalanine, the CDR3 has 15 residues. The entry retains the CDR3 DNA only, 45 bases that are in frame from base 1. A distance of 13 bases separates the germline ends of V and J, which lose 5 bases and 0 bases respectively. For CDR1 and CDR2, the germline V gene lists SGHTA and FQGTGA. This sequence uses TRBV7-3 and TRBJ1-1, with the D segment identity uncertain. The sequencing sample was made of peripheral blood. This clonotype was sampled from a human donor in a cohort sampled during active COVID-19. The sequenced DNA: TGTGCCAGCAGCCTCAACGGGATTTTGAACACTGAAGCTTTCTTT. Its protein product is CASSLNGILNTEAFF.